The 8 T cell receptor beta chains listed next were all sequenced from one sample in a study of cytomegalovirus exposure and HLA in healthy donors. The PCR was carried out with 60 Vbeta primers and 13 Jbeta primers. Libraries were prepared by immunoSEQ multiplex PCR; TCRdb keeps only in-frame clonotypes and omits some of them. The table lists about 120,000 clones, approximately 81% of them singletons. Sequencing was done on a sample of PBMCs. All receptors come from a man aged 25 to 40 in good health and CMV-seropositive.

This clone was found once. This chain links TRBV7-8 with TRBJ1-2, with D possibly TRBD1 on 5 matching bases. This CDR3 is built from 14 residues. In germline, CDR1 is SGHVS, CDR2 FQNEAQ. V was shortened by 6 bases and J by 10 bases, with 21 bases between the two germline ends. The CDR3 nucleotides read TGTGCCAGCAGTATGAATCAAGGCGGCAGGGTCTACACCTTC. Translation: CASSMNQGGRVYTF.

The table lists this clone with a few counts. The chain has TRBV30 and TRBJ2-3; unclear D gene. The CDR3 extends over 18 amino acids. Germline loops: CDR1 GTSNPN, CDR2 SVGIG (reference sequence). V lost 0 bases and J 4 bases, leaving 23 bases between the germline ends. CDR3 in amino acids: CAWSVFLATSLPADTQYF. CDR3 nucleotides: TGTGCCTGGAGTGTATTCCTCGCGACTTCCCTACCGGCAGATACGCAGTATTTT.

This clone was counted once. This chain links TRBV4-1 with TRBJ2-7; maybe TRBD1 (6 bases). Germline V gene data show CDR1 as MGHRA and CDR2 as YSYEKL. The CDR3 has 13 amino acids. V lost 3 bases to trimming and J lost 4 bases, with 10 bases between them. CDR3 residues: CASSHTTGYEQYF. The CDR3 nucleotides are TGCGCCAGCAGCCATACGACAGGTTACGAGCAGTACTTC.

This clone was detected once. The chain employs TRBV11-3 and TRBJ1-1; weak D call: TRBD1 (5 bases). Germline CDR1 SGHNT, CDR2 YENEEA. V dropped 1 base and J dropped 7 bases, with 16 bases sitting between them. The CDR3 runs 15 residues. CDR3 sequence reads: CASSLAVLGGDEAFF. CDR3 nucleotides: TGTGCCAGCAGCTTAGCGGTGTTAGGAGGGGATGAAGCTTTCTTT. The whole variable domain, remainder taken from reference TRBV11-3 and TRBJ1-1, is EAGVVQSPRYKIIEKKQPVAFWCNPISGHNTLYWYLQNLGQGPELLIRYENEEAVDDSQLPKDRFSAERLKGVDSTLKIQPAELGDSAVYLCASSLAVLGGDEAFFGQGTRLTVV.

The chain has TRBV29-1 and TRBJ2-5; TRBD2 is a possible D gene (6 bases). The DNA matches TRBJ2-7 better at its end, which makes the J call doubtful. The CDR3 has 13 amino acids. CDR1 SQVTM and CDR2 ANQGSEA come from the germline V gene. CDR3 protein: CSVEGGDAHEQYF. The CDR3 DNA reads as TGCAGCGTTGAAGGGGGGGATGCACACGAGCAGTACTTC.

This clone has only one observation. The chain couples TRBV11-2 to TRBJ1-2; 7 positions agree with TRBD1. The CDR3 has 12 amino acids. Unmatched junction bases numbered 1, after V lost 4 bases and J lost 5 bases. Germline V lookup: CDR1 SGHAT, CDR2 FQNNGV. CDR3: CASSSQGYGYTF. Here the CDR3 DNA reads TGTGCCAGCAGCTCACAGGGGTATGGCTACACCTTC.

This clone was found a few times. The chain employs TRBV4-3 and TRBJ2-7; D may be TRBD1 (6 bases). This CDR3 is 15 amino acids long. The V end was cut by 4 bases, the J end by 0 bases, with 13 bases between. Germline CDR1 LGHNA, CDR2 YSLEER. CDR3 in amino acids: CASSPYKGVSYEQYF. Written as DNA, the CDR3 is TGCGCCAGCAGCCCATATAAGGGGGTCTCCTACGAGCAGTACTTC.

The CDR3 is CASSRQGGDTQYF. The CDR3 nucleotides read TGTGCCAGTAGTAGACAGGGTGGCGATACGCAGTATTTT. The V and J genes are TRBV19 and TRBJ2-3; 7 nucleotides agree with TRBD1. Per the germline V gene, CDR1 is LNHDA and CDR2 is SQIVND (reference sequence). Trimming took 4 bases from V and 6 from J; bases not matched to a gene: 4. The CDR3 length is 13 residues.